This T cell receptor beta chain originates from a study of T cell repertoires in cytomegalovirus infection. Across the study: CMV epitopes used comprised recently identified HLA-C-restricted ones and well-studied HLA-B-restricted ones. Public TCR beta signatures provided an indication of both CMV infection and a matching HLA type.

A note on this clonotype: Its antigen is not identified.

Trimming removed 1 base at V and 4 bases at J, with 16 bases between. This CDR3 contains 16 residues. Germline CDR1 SGHNT, CDR2 YYREEE (reference sequence). TCRdb re-called the reads with MiXCR, one entry per CDR3 protein. The sample includes 250,000 to 400,000 distinct CDR3 sequences, roughly 25% of them seen just once. The V gene is TRBV5-4, the J gene TRBJ2-3; no clear D. The input for sequencing was cultured PBMCs, taken from culture after CMV antigen stimulation. The clonotype was recovered from a human donor in good health (CMV status not recorded). Some clones in this sample may be carry-over from other donors' samples. As DNA, the CDR3 is TGTGCCAGCAGCTTGACGTGGGGATTTGGAGCAGATACGCAGTATTTT. Translation: CASSLTWGFGADTQYF.